These 5 T cell receptor beta chains came from one sample sequenced in a study of T cell clonality in common variable immunodeficiency. Assay used: immunoSEQ multiplex PCR; TCRdb lists only in-frame clones, some missing. The sample includes under 30,000 clones, none of them occurring once. The sequenced sample consisted of peripheral blood mononuclear cells. The source is a person aged 18 to 75 in good health.

This clone is large by share. The sequenced fragment ends 3 residues before the CDR3 boundary, so the rest is inferred from the germline J gene. The chain links TRBV20-1 to TRBJ2-4; D may be TRBD2 (6 bases). The V and J ends lost 0 bases and 0 bases respectively, with 12 bases between them. CDR3 length: 16 residues. Germline-derived CDR1 and CDR2 are DFQATT and SNEGSKA (reference sequence). The CDR3 loop reads CSARDGVAEAKNIQYF. The covered CDR3 bases are TGCAGTGCTAGAGATGGGGTAGCGGAAGCCAAAAACATT.

This clone has a count of ten or more. The read ends 3 residues before the CDR3 terminus; that terminus is restored from the germline J gene. The V call is TRBV7-3, the J call TRBJ1-1; D remains unclear. There are 13 residues in the CDR3. Germline CDR1 reads SGHTA; CDR2 reads FQGTGA. CDR3 in amino acids: CASSLLLGLEAFF. The sequenced part of the CDR3 DNA is TGTGCCAGCAGCTTACTCCTGGGCTTAGAA.

The table lists this clone with many counts. The CDR3 end falls 3 residues outside the read, so it is completed with the germline J gene. V and J are TRBV18 and TRBJ1-1, with D possibly TRBD1 on 5 matching bases. This CDR3 has 13 amino acids. Germline CDR1 reads KGHSH; CDR2 reads LQKENI. The CDR3 bases that were read are TGTGCCAGCTCACCGGTGGGGGACTTCCCA. This codes for CASSPVGDFP. The whole CDR3 sequence reads CASSPVGDFPAFF. Full variable domain (missing parts from reference TRBV18 and TRBJ1-1): NAGVMQNPRHLVRRRGQEARLRCSPMKGHSHVYWYRQLPEEGLKFMVYLQKENIIDESGMPKERFSAEFPKEGPSILRIQQVVRGDSAAYFCASSPVGDFPAFFGQGTRLTVV.

This clone was seen repeatedly, ten times or more. The CDR3 DNA, read in part, is TGTGCCAGCAGCTTAATATCAGGGTTAGGCACTGAA. Its protein product is CASSLISGLGTE. The full CDR3 protein is CASSLISGLGTEAFF. The chain has TRBV7-3 and TRBJ1-1, with a weak D call TRBD1 (5 bases). The observed sequence ends 3 residues before the CDR3 terminus, with the missing tail filled in from the germline J gene. V was clipped by 1 base and J by 4 bases, with 13 bases between them. From germline, CDR1 is SGHTA and CDR2 FQGTGA. The CDR3 extends over 15 amino acids.

About this clone itself: The read ends 3 residues before the CDR3 terminus; that terminus is restored from the germline J gene. The chain couples TRBV2 to TRBJ2-3; 8 bases are a match to TRBD1. The CDR3 is 14 residues long. CDR1 SNHLY and CDR2 FYNNEI come from the germline V gene. V gave up 8 bases and J gave up 5 bases; unmatched junction bases: 9. Here the CDR3 reads CASVDRERKDTQYF. The covered CDR3 bases are TGTGCCAGCGTGGACAGGGAGCGCAAAGATACG.